The rows below give T cell receptor beta chains drawn from one sample of a study of early T cells in non-severe SARS-CoV-2 infection. One entry per CDR3 protein, called by TCRdb with MiXCR from the 5' RACE reads. The sample consists of tens of thousands of distinct CDR3 sequences, approximately 13% of them appearing once. Source material: whole blood. The receptors were gathered from an adult who was a healthcare worker with PCR-confirmed SARS-CoV-2 infection or an uninfected control (not recorded which). The CDR3 runs from the conserved cysteine through the conserved F or W. A D gene is named only where the DNA matches it firmly. Clone size is stated in some rows and not others, as once, few, many or a class when expanded.

j_gene: TRBJ1-1; abundance: -; v_gene: TRBV28; d_gene: TRBD1; CDR3nt: TGTGCCAGCAGTACAGGGGGGATTAAAGCTTTCTTT; CDR3aa: CASSTGGIKAFF
j_gene: TRBJ1-6; abundance: many; v_gene: TRBV30; d_gene: -; CDR3nt: TGTGCCTGGAGTGTACAACAGGGTAATAATTCACCCCTCCACTTT; CDR3aa: CAWSVQQGNNSPLHF
j_gene: TRBJ2-1; abundance: many; v_gene: TRBV4-1; d_gene: -; CDR3nt: TGCGCCAGCAGCCAACCCCTGGCAGCGGAGGTACAAAATGAGCAGTTCTTC; CDR3aa: CASSQPLAAEVQNEQFF
j_gene: TRBJ1-2; abundance: many; v_gene: TRBV12-3/TRBV12-4; d_gene: -; CDR3nt: TGTGCCAGCAGTTTCTCAGGAAGACAACTAAGTGGCTACACCTTC; CDR3aa: CASSFSGRQLSGYTF
j_gene: TRBJ2-3; abundance: -; v_gene: TRBV13; d_gene: -; CDR3nt: TGTGCCAGCAGCTTATTGACACCCGATACGCAGTATTTT; CDR3aa: CASSLLTPDTQYF
j_gene: TRBJ2-5; abundance: -; v_gene: TRBV15; d_gene: -; CDR3nt: TGTGCCACCAGCAGAGTTTATGCTATGTCAGAGACCCAGTACTTC; CDR3aa: CATSRVYAMSETQYF
j_gene: TRBJ2-7; abundance: -; v_gene: TRBV20-1; d_gene: TRBD2; CDR3nt: TGCAGTGTTCGCCCCAATAGCGGGGCCACCTACGAGCAGTACTTC; CDR3aa: CSVRPNSGATYEQYF
j_gene: TRBJ2-3; abundance: few; v_gene: TRBV12-3/TRBV12-4; d_gene: -; CDR3nt: TGTGCCAGCAGTTACTCGGGAGTGGGCAGCACAGATACGCAGTATTTT; CDR3aa: CASSYSGVGSTDTQYF
j_gene: TRBJ1-1; abundance: few; v_gene: TRBV7-8; d_gene: -; CDR3nt: TGTGCCAGCAGCTTAATGCAGGGCGGTACGAACACTGAAGCTTTCTTT; CDR3aa: CASSLMQGGTNTEAFF
j_gene: TRBJ2-1; abundance: few; v_gene: TRBV20-1; d_gene: -; CDR3nt: TGCAGTGCTAGAGATCCTGGAGGGTTGTTGAATGAGCAGTTCTTC; CDR3aa: CSARDPGGLLNEQFF
j_gene: TRBJ2-3; abundance: -; v_gene: TRBV7-8; d_gene: -; CDR3nt: TGTGCCAGCAGCACCGACAGCCCAGATACGCAGTATTTT; CDR3aa: CASSTDSPDTQYF
j_gene: TRBJ2-6; abundance: -; v_gene: TRBV7-9; d_gene: -; CDR3nt: TGTGCCAGCAGCTTAGTGCCGGCTGGGGCCAACGTCCTGACTTTC; CDR3aa: CASSLVPAGANVLTF
j_gene: TRBJ1-1; abundance: -; v_gene: TRBV7-2; d_gene: -; CDR3nt: TGTGCCAGCAGCCCCTTCCCAGGGGCAGGGAACACTGAAGCTTTCTTT; CDR3aa: CASSPFPGAGNTEAFF
j_gene: TRBJ1-1; abundance: many; v_gene: TRBV20-1; d_gene: TRBD1; CDR3nt: TGCAGTTCCCTCAGGGACAGCAACATAGCTTTCTTT; CDR3aa: CSSLRDSNIAFF
j_gene: TRBJ1-5; abundance: few; v_gene: TRBV30; d_gene: TRBD1; CDR3nt: TGTGCCTGGAGCGCGCGGACAGGGGGCGGGCAGCCCCAGCATTTT; CDR3aa: CAWSARTGGGQPQHF
j_gene: TRBJ2-6; abundance: -; v_gene: TRBV7-3; d_gene: -; CDR3nt: TGTGCCAGCAGCCTCTCTAGCTCTGGGGCCAACGTCCTGACTTTC; CDR3aa: CASSLSSSGANVLTF
j_gene: TRBJ2-2; abundance: few; v_gene: TRBV6-5; d_gene: -; CDR3nt: TGTGCCAGCAGTTCTACCTCAACCGGGGAGCTGTTTTTT; CDR3aa: CASSSTSTGELFF
j_gene: TRBJ2-1; abundance: few; v_gene: TRBV15; d_gene: TRBD2; CDR3nt: TGTGCCACCAGCTGGGACTATCCCTACAATGAGCAGTTCTTC; CDR3aa: CATSWDYPYNEQFF
j_gene: TRBJ1-6; abundance: -; v_gene: TRBV3-1; d_gene: -; CDR3nt: TGTGCCAGCAGCCGGGCGGCGGATTCACCCCTCCACTTT; CDR3aa: CASSRAADSPLHF
j_gene: TRBJ2-1; abundance: many; v_gene: TRBV5-4; d_gene: TRBD1; CDR3nt: TGTGCCAGCAGTACCGGGACAGGGGGAAATGAGCAGTTCTTC; CDR3aa: CASSTGTGGNEQFF
j_gene: TRBJ1-1; abundance: -; v_gene: TRBV12-3/TRBV12-4; d_gene: -; CDR3nt: TGTGCCAGCAGTTTGGCCAGAGCGAACACTGAAGCTTTCTTT; CDR3aa: CASSLARANTEAFF
j_gene: TRBJ2-5; abundance: few; v_gene: TRBV11-2; d_gene: TRBD1; CDR3nt: TGTGCCAGCAGCTTGGGGACAGGGGATGAAGAGACCCAGTACTTC; CDR3aa: CASSLGTGDEETQYF
j_gene: TRBJ1-2; abundance: few; v_gene: TRBV7-2; d_gene: -; CDR3nt: TGTGCCAGCAGCCAGGGCGGTGACCAACGGCTCTACGGCTACACCTTC; CDR3aa: CASSQGGDQRLYGYTF
j_gene: TRBJ1-6; abundance: hyperexpanded; v_gene: TRBV5-6; d_gene: -; CDR3nt: TGTGCCAGCAGCTTACTAGGACAGAATAATTCACCCCTCCACTTT; CDR3aa: CASSLLGQNNSPLHF
j_gene: TRBJ2-7; abundance: many; v_gene: TRBV27; d_gene: -; CDR3nt: TGTGCCAGCAGCCGAGGAGGCAACCACGAGCAGTACTTC; CDR3aa: CASSRGGNHEQYF